Listed below are T cell receptor beta chains from one sample, sequenced in a study of cytomegalovirus exposure and HLA in healthy donors. The table came from immunoSEQ multiplex PCR; TCRdb's copy has only in-frame clones and leaves some out. The sample includes 120,000 or so clones, about 90% of them seen just once. Sequenced sample: PBMCs. The receptors were sampled from a woman aged 18-35 years in good health and CMV-seronegative. CDR3s include the opening cysteine and the closing phenylalanine or tryptophan. A D gene is named only where the DNA matches it firmly. A row's size may be missing; if present it is once, few, many or a size class.

V gene,D gene,clone size,J gene,CDR3 DNA,CDR3 protein
TRBV9,.,.,TRBJ1-2,TGTGCCAGCAGCGTAGGCGGGGACTCGGGGGCTAACTATGGCTACACCTTC,CASSVGGDSGANYGYTF
TRBV19,.,once,TRBJ1-5,TGTGCCAGTCACTCCCGGAGCCAACAGCCCCAGCATTTT,CASHSRSQQPQHF
TRBV7-9,.,.,TRBJ2-1,TGTGCCAGCAGCTCGACAAGCTCCTACAATGAGCAGTTCTTC,CASSSTSSYNEQFF
TRBV28,TRBD1,.,TRBJ1-1,TGTGCCAGCAGTTTCGGACAGGGGAACACTGAAGCTTTCTTT,CASSFGQGNTEAFF
TRBV6-5,TRBD1,.,TRBJ1-3,TGTGCCAGCAGTTACGGAGGGGGCGTTTTGATGGACACCATATATTTT,CASSYGGGVLMDTIYF
TRBV5-8,.,.,TRBJ1-5,TGTGCCAGCAGCTTGGGGCCTACAGGTGTATATAGCAATCAGCCCCAGCATTTT,CASSLGPTGVYSNQPQHF
TRBV9,.,.,TRBJ1-1,TGTGCCAGCAGCTTCGACAGCAGCTACACTGAAGCTTTCTTT,CASSFDSSYTEAFF
TRBV6-5,.,.,TRBJ2-1,TGTGCCAGCAGTTACTTCGTGACAGGACAAGAGCAGTTCTTC,CASSYFVTGQEQFF
TRBV13,TRBD2,.,TRBJ2-1,TGTGCCAGCAGCGACCCTAGCGGTCCCGCCTACAATGAGCAGTTCTTC,CASSDPSGPAYNEQFF
TRBV30,.,.,TRBJ2-7,TGTGCCTGGAGTGTACTCTCGGGGCAGTACTTC,CAWSVLSGQYF
TRBV4-3,TRBD1,.,TRBJ2-7,TGCGCCAGCAGCCCAACCCCGGGACAGGGGTACGAGCAGTACTTC,CASSPTPGQGYEQYF
TRBV28,.,.,TRBJ1-2,TGTGCCAGCAGTTCCCCCAGGAGGGGAAAGAACTATGGCTACACCTTC,CASSSPRRGKNYGYTF
TRBV9,.,.,TRBJ1-4,TGTGCCAGCAGCACACAGGGTGGTAATGAAAAACTGTTTTTT,CASSTQGGNEKLFF
TRBV27,TRBD1,.,TRBJ1-1,TGTGCCAGCAGTTGGCAGACAGGGGGGGACACTGAAGCTTTCTTT,CASSWQTGGDTEAFF
TRBV7-8,.,.,TRBJ1-1,TGTGCCAGCAGCTTAGGTACGGGGGGAAACACTGAAGCTTTCTTT,CASSLGTGGNTEAFF
TRBV7-8,.,once,TRBJ2-1,TGTGCCAGCAGCTTCGTACCGGGGAAATATTTAGTCAATGAGCAGTTCTTC,CASSFVPGKYLVNEQFF